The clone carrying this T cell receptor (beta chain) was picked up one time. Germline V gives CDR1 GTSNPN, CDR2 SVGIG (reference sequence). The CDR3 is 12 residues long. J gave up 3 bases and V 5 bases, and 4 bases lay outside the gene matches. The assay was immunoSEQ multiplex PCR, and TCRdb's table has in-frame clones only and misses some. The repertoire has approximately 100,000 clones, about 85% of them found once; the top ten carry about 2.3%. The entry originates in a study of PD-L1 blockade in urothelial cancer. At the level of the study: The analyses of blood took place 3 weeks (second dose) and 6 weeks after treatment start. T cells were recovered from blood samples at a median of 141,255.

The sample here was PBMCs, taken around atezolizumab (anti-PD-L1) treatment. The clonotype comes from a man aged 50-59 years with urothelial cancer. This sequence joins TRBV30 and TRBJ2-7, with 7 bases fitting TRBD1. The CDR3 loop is CAWAQGRYEQYF. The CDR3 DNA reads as TGTGCCTGGGCACAGGGGCGCTACGAGCAGTACTTC.